A single sample is the source of the 25 T cell receptor beta chains below, sequenced in a study of T cells in lung cancer brain metastases. The table came from immunoSEQ multiplex PCR; TCRdb's copy has only in-frame clones and leaves some out. The data show 4,400 or so clones, roughly nine tenths seen once. Material: tumor tissue from the primary lung tumor. Receptors originate from a woman aged 50 to 60 with non-small cell lung cancer.

The chain links TRBV18 to TRBJ1-1; the D gene is possibly TRBD1 (5 bases). Per germline, CDR1 KGHSH and CDR2 LQKENI. This CDR3 has 16 residues. V was shortened by 3 bases and J by 4 bases, with 18 bases between the two germline ends. The CDR3 DNA is TGTGCCAGCTCACCTTGGGAGGTAGGTGGGGGCACTGAAGCTTTCTTT. Amino acid sequence: CASSPWEVGGGTEAFF.

The chain employs TRBV6-5 and TRBJ2-2; the D gene is possibly TRBD2 (6 bases). This CDR3 spans 13 amino acids. The V gene lost 2 bases and the J gene lost 7 bases, with 8 bases spanning the gap. Germline V gene lookup returns CDR1 MNHEY and CDR2 SVGAGI. Here the CDR3 DNA reads TGTGCCAGCAGTTACCTGGGGGGCGGGGAGCTGTTTTTT. Encoded protein: CASSYLGGGELFF.

The chain links TRBV12-5 to TRBJ1-3; D may be TRBD1 (6 bases). V lost 2 bases to trimming and J lost 3 bases, with 20 bases between them. The CDR3 is 18 residues long. Germline V lookup: CDR1 LGHNT, CDR2 FRNRAP. The CDR3 sequence is CASGLIQGDSVLGNTIYF. In nucleotides, the CDR3 is TGTGCTAGTGGTTTGATACAGGGTGACTCAGTTCTTGGAAACACCATATATTTT.

The chain employs TRBV18 and TRBJ1-5, with unresolved D. This CDR3 has 14 amino acids. Trimming removed 2 bases at V and 4 bases at J, with 9 bases between. CDR1 is KGHSH and CDR2 is LQKENI in the germline V gene. CDR3: CASSPSQRNQPQHF. DNA for the CDR3: TGTGCCAGCTCACCATCCCAGCGTAATCAGCCCCAGCATTTT.

The V gene is TRBV27, the J gene TRBJ2-5; TRBD1 aligns across 7 bases. The CDR3 extends over 15 amino acids. Trimming cost V 5 bases and J 4 bases; bases outside gene matches: 10. Germline V lookup: CDR1 MNHEY, CDR2 SMNVEV (reference sequence). The CDR3 region is CASSPNRDSLETQYF. CDR3 DNA: TGTGCCAGCAGTCCAAACCGGGACAGCCTAGAGACCCAGTACTTC.

This clone was recorded only once. This chain's CDR3 is CASSLDLNRRTDTQYF. The DNA of the CDR3 is TGCGCCAGCAGCTTGGATTTGAACAGGAGAACAGATACGCAGTATTTT. V is TRBV5-1 and J is TRBJ2-3, with D perhaps matching TRBD1 (5 bases). Deletions cut 0 bases from V and 3 bases from J, with 14 bases between. This CDR3 is 16 amino acids long. Germline V gene sequence: CDR1 SGHRS, CDR2 YFSETQ. The full variable domain, completed using reference TRBV5-1 and TRBJ2-3, is KAGVTQTPRYLIKTRGQQVTLSCSPISGHRSVSWYQQTPGQGLQFLFEYFSETQRNKGNFPGRFSGRQFSNSRSEMNVSTLELGDSALYLCASSLDLNRRTDTQYFGPGTRLTVL.

J is TRBJ1-4 and V is TRBV4-1; D gene uncertain. The germline gives CDR1 MGHRA, CDR2 YSYEKL. With 3 bases removed from V and 4 bases from J, the gap between germline ends came to 18 bases. The CDR3 is made up of 17 amino acids. CDR3 residues: CASSHEGWETDNEKLFF. For the CDR3, the DNA is TGCGCCAGCAGCCACGAAGGATGGGAGACCGATAATGAAAAACTGTTTTTT.

The chain has TRBV27 and TRBJ2-3; D not certain. V lost 2 bases to trimming and J lost 6 bases, with 12 bases between them. The CDR3 loop spans 14 amino acids. Germline lookup yields CDR1 MNHEY and CDR2 SMNVEV (reference sequence). CDR3 bases: TGTGCCAGCAGTTTAAGGGCCTACGGGGATACGCAGTATTTT. Its translation: CASSLRAYGDTQYF.

A single count supports this clone. The J gene is TRBJ2-3, the V gene TRBV14, with D hard to call. CDR1 is SGHDN, CDR2 FVKESK, per germline. CDR3 length equals 15 residues. Trimming took off 1 base at V and 0 bases at J, with 8 bases between the two ends. The CDR3 sequence is CASSQGMGSTDTQYF. The CDR3 DNA is TGTGCCAGCAGCCAAGGAATGGGGAGCACAGATACGCAGTATTTT.

This chain links TRBV6-1 with TRBJ2-7; D uncertain. This CDR3 has 15 residues. Deletions cut 3 bases from V and 0 bases from J, with 12 bases between. Germline CDR1 is MNHNS and CDR2 is SASEGT. The CDR3 nucleotides are TGTGCCAGCAGTGACCAGAACGGGCCCTCCTACGAGCAGTACGTC. Translating gives CASSDQNGPSYEQYV.

The chain recombines TRBV18 with TRBJ2-1; 11 nucleotides match TRBD2. The CDR3 spans 16 residues. J was trimmed by 2 bases and V by 4 bases; bases with no gene match: 4. Germline CDR1 KGHSH, CDR2 LQKENI. The CDR3 DNA is TGTGCCAGCTCACTACCTAGCGGGAGGACCTACAATGAGCAGTTCTTC. Its translation is CASSLPSGRTYNEQFF.

The chain is built from TRBV7-9 and TRBJ1-1, with TRBD1 identical over 8 bases. The trim removed 5 bases at V and 4 bases at J, leaving 6 bases unmatched. Germline V gene lookup returns CDR1 SEHNR and CDR2 FQNEAQ (reference sequence). The CDR3 extends over 14 amino acids. CDR3 protein: CASSDRGRGTEAFF. CDR3 nucleotide sequence: TGTGCCAGCAGCGACAGGGGCAGAGGCACTGAAGCTTTCTTT.

The chain carries TRBV7-9 and TRBJ2-5; D unresolved. The CDR3 is 14 amino acids. V shed 1 base and J shed 5 bases, with 11 bases lying between them. Looked up from germline, CDR1 is SEHNR and CDR2 is FQNEAQ (reference sequence). CDR3 sequence reads: CASSLVGSGETQYF. The CDR3 nucleotides read TGTGCCAGCAGCTTAGTAGGTTCCGGCGAGACCCAGTACTTC.

With respect to this clone: This clone may be a read error of a much larger clone one base away. The V gene is TRBV29-1, the J gene TRBJ1-1, with D uncertain. Germline-derived CDR1 and CDR2 are SQVTM and ANQGSEA. V was shortened by 8 bases and J by 6 bases, with 10 bases between the two germline ends. The CDR3 extends over 10 amino acids. The chain's CDR3 is CSFQSAEAFF. The CDR3 DNA follows: TGCAGCTTCCAGAGCGCTGAAGCTTTCTTT. The entire variable domain, with the rest obtained from reference TRBV29-1 and TRBJ1-1, is as follows: SAVISQKPSRDICQRGTSLTIQCQVDSQVTMMFWYRQQPGQSLTLIATANQGSEATYESGFVIDKFPISRPNLTFSTLTVSNMSPEDSSIYLCSFQSAEAFFGQGTRLTVV.

J is TRBJ1-1 and V is TRBV6-5; D possibly corresponds to TRBD1 (5 bases). Germline loops: CDR1 MNHEY, CDR2 SVGAGI. Trimming removed 6 bases at V and 0 bases at J, with 11 bases between. This CDR3 is built from 14 residues. The DNA for the CDR3 is TGTGCCAGCAGGCCAAACAGGATGAACACTGAAGCTTTCTTT. It specifies CASRPNRMNTEAFF.

Regarding this clone: At one boundary the junction diverges from the germline segment, which might be a read error. The chain links TRBV4-1 to TRBJ1-2; 8 bases map to TRBD1. Germline CDR1 and CDR2: MGHRA and YSYEKL. The CDR3 is 13 residues long. CDR3 residues: CASSQAIRGQESF. For the CDR3, the DNA is TGCGCCAGCAGCCAAGCAATTAGGGGACAGGAATCCTTC.

The chain couples TRBV7-2 to TRBJ1-2; D gene uncertain. Germline V CDR1 and CDR2: SGHTA, FQGNSA. The CDR3 runs 13 residues. V was shortened by 4 bases and J by 4 bases, with 10 bases between the two germline ends. This CDR3 reads CASSSRTGYGYTF. Written as DNA, the CDR3 is TGTGCCAGCAGCTCTCGGACCGGCTATGGCTACACCTTC.

The J gene is TRBJ2-1, the V gene TRBV9, with no clear D. CDR1 and CDR2 from the germline V gene are SGDLS and YYNGEE. The V end lost 3 bases, the J end lost 0 bases, and 10 bases lay between the germline ends. The length of the CDR3 is 15 residues. This CDR3 reads CASSEESSSYNEQFF. Written as DNA, the CDR3 is TGTGCCAGCAGCGAAGAATCGAGCTCCTACAATGAGCAGTTCTTC.

The chain couples TRBV29-1 to TRBJ1-4, with TRBD1 as a possible D gene (6 bases). V was cut by 6 bases and J by 13 bases, with 12 bases left in between. CDR3 length: 10 amino acids. The germline CDR1 and CDR2 sequences are SQVTM and ANQGSEA. CDR3 DNA sequence: TGCAGCGTGGGGGCCGAGAGACTGTTTTTT. Amino acids: CSVGAERLFF. Looking up the rest from reference TRBV29-1 and TRBJ1-4 gives the full variable domain: SAVISQKPSRDICQRGTSLTIQCQVDSQVTMMFWYRQQPGQSLTLIATANQGSEATYESGFVIDKFPISRPNLTFSTLTVSNMSPEDSSIYLCSVGAERLFFGSGTQLSVL.

The CDR3 spells CASTWGGNTGELFF. The CDR3 region has the DNA TGTGCCAGCACCTGGGGGGGAAACACCGGGGAGCTGTTTTTT. The chain uses TRBV5-8 and TRBJ2-2, with 7 bases identical to TRBD2. The V gene's germline CDR1 is SGHTS and CDR2 YDEGEE. The V and J ends lost 6 bases and 2 bases, in that order; junction bases with no gene match: 4. The CDR3 runs 14 residues.

The chain combines TRBV13 with TRBJ1-4; possible D gene TRBD1, 5 bases. CDR1 is PRHDT, CDR2 FYEKMQ, per germline (reference sequence). The CDR3 totals 14 residues. V was shortened by 2 bases and J by 7 bases, with 11 bases between the two germline ends. The CDR3 DNA is TGTGCCAGCAGCTTAAAAGGACATAGTGAAAAACTGTTTTTT. The encoded protein is CASSLKGHSEKLFF.

The chain links TRBV7-2 to TRBJ1-5; tentative D call: TRBD1 (6 bases). In germline, CDR1 is SGHTA, CDR2 FQGNSA. V was trimmed by 2 bases and J by 4 bases, leaving 12 bases between them. CDR3 size: 15 residues. This CDR3 is CTSSLNSGANQPQHF. The CDR3 DNA sequence: TGTACCAGCAGCTTAAATTCGGGGGCTAATCAGCCCCAGCATTTT. Combining the CDR3 with reference TRBV7-2 and TRBJ1-5 gives the whole variable domain GAGVSQSPSNKVTEKGKDVELRCDPISGHTALYWYRQSLGQGLEFLIYFQGNSAPDKSGLPSDRFSAERTGGSVSTLTIQRTQQEDSAVYLCTSSLNSGANQPQHFGDGTRLSIL.

The chain is built from TRBV30 and TRBJ1-5, with a weak D call TRBD1 (5 bases). V lost 2 bases and J 1 base, leaving 9 bases between the germline ends. Germline values: CDR1 GTSNPN, CDR2 SVGIG (reference sequence). The CDR3 contains 14 residues. The chain's CDR3 is CAWSRQMSNQPQHF. In DNA, the CDR3 is TGTGCCTGGAGTAGACAGATGAGCAATCAGCCCCAGCATTTT. The entire variable domain, with the rest obtained from reference TRBV30 and TRBJ1-5, is as follows: SQTIHQWPATLVQPVGSPLSLECTVEGTSNPNLYWYRQAAGRGLQLLFYSVGIGQISSEVPQNLSASRPQDRQFILSSKKLLLSDSGFYLCAWSRQMSNQPQHFGDGTRLSIL.

This clone has only one observation. The genes are TRBV29-1 and TRBJ1-4; D remains unclear. CDR3 length equals 11 residues. V shed 8 bases and J shed 3 bases, with 7 bases lying between them. CDR1 and CDR2 (germline): SQVTM, ANQGSEA. Written as DNA, the CDR3 is TGCAGCACAAAGGCTAATGAAAAACTGTTTTTT. Translation gives CSTKANEKLFF.

This chain connects TRBV9 to TRBJ2-3, with 9 bases lining up with TRBD2. The CDR3 is made up of 14 amino acids. Germline V CDR1 and CDR2: SGDLS, YYNGEE. With V trimmed by 3 bases and J by 5 bases, 4 bases remained unmatched. The CDR3 sequence is CASSAGLAQDTQYF. Here the CDR3 DNA reads TGTGCCAGCAGCGCAGGACTAGCGCAAGATACGCAGTATTTT.